Only a few counts were recorded for the clone carrying this T cell receptor beta chain. The TCRbeta library was prepared with unique molecular identifiers. Using its own MiXCR run on the PCR reads, TCRdb lists one record per CDR3 protein. The sample includes roughly 500,000 distinct CDR3 sequences, approximately 12% of them seen just once. In germline, CDR1 is ENHRY, CDR2 SYGVKD. The CDR3 covers 15 residues. The ends were cut back, 5 bases at V and 4 bases at J, with 18 bases in the middle. This sample is part of a study of T-cell reconstitution after alpha-beta-depleted transplantation in children. The TCR sequence derives from a human donor who donated a stem cell graft to a child with combined immunodeficiency. Sequenced material: PBMCs from the stem cell graft donor, taken from the stem cell graft. The chain has TRBV10-3 and TRBJ2-7; D may match TRBD1 or TRBD2 (6 bases each). CDR3 DNA sequence: TGTGCCATCAGTCCCACGGGGGCCCCAATTTACGAGCAGTACTTC. Encoded protein: CAISPTGAPIYEQYF.